In its sample, the clone carrying this T cell receptor beta chain was seen a few times. Antigen specificity is unknown. Trimming shortened V by 1 base and J by 6 bases, and 7 bases separated the two germline ends. Germline lookup yields CDR1 LNHDA and CDR2 SQIVND (reference sequence). The CDR3 contains 13 residues. These data belong to a study of regulatory T cells in long-lasting Graves disease. On the study more broadly: Over 5 years on antithyroid drugs plus positive TSH receptor antibodies marked Graves' disease as persistent. Study-level findings and limits: Persistent disease exhibited a predilection for TRBV28, TRBJ1-2 and TRBJ2-5.

Construction of TCR beta libraries relied on iRepertoire HTBI primers and on Arm-PCR targeting CDR3 regions. TCRdb re-analysed the multiplex PCR reads in MiXCR, keeping a single row per CDR3 protein. Seen here are around 510,000 distinct CDR3 sequences, about a fifth observed once, and the top ten hold roughly 8%. Time point denoted: persistent/refractory GD, antithyroid drugs over 5 years with positive TRAb. Scientists built the TCR library using RNA that was extracted from PBMCs. The sequencing used peripheral blood mononuclear cells (PBMCs), collected when the disease was refractory, from a patient treated with antithyroid drugs. The sequence came from a female donor with Graves disease. V gene TRBV19 combines with J gene TRBJ1-5; D not resolved. The CDR3 sequence is CASSIVLVQPQHF. The CDR3 nucleotides are TGTGCCAGTAGTATAGTCCTTGTTCAGCCCCAGCATTTT.